Each of the 21 T cell receptor beta chains below was sequenced from the same sample in a study of human T cells and chemical hapten exposure (dated by TCRdb to about 2021). Libraries came from RACE. The sequencer listed for this sample is NextSeq 500. Starting from the raw public reads, TCRdb applied fastp trimming at Q25, assembled clones with MiXCR and retained in-frame beta chains. All rows with the same CDR3 protein become a single entry with the most common DNA and genes. The sample includes roughly 380,000 distinct CDR3 sequences, with about 5.1% observed a single time. Roughly 2.6% of the sample goes to the ten largest clones. Read against the paper, the sample's time point label means: pre-sensitization, week 0. The treatment or condition tag for this specimen amounts to: therapeutic diphenylcyclopropenone sensitization with weekly scalp DPC. Sequences were derived from whole blood, sampled in connection with sensitization to the hapten diphenylcyclopropenone (DPC). The source is a woman between 50 and 59 years old with alopecia areata. Some clones in this sample may be carry-over from other donors' samples.

This clonotype was seen ten or more times. V is TRBV15 and J is TRBJ2-7; 10 nucleotides line up with TRBD2. The CDR3 loop spans 15 amino acids. The V and J ends lost 4 bases and 6 bases, in that order; junction bases with no gene match: 9. Germline CDR1 LNHNV, CDR2 YYDKDF (reference sequence). CDR3 protein: CATSTQAGGPGEQYF. The CDR3 region has the DNA TGTGCCACCAGCACCCAAGCGGGAGGGCCTGGCGAGCAGTACTTC.

This clonotype was picked up a small number of times. The chain employs TRBV24-1 and TRBJ2-6; 7 positions match TRBD1. This CDR3 is built from 19 residues. Germline loops: CDR1 KGHDR, CDR2 SFDVKD. V lost 2 bases, J lost 3 bases, and 12 bases stayed unmatched. Written as DNA, the CDR3 is TGTGCCACCAGTGATTCCCAAAGAGGGGGCGACATTGGGGCCAACGTCCTGACTTTC. It yields the protein CATSDSQRGGDIGANVLTF.

This chain uses TRBV18 with TRBJ1-2; D is undetermined. Per the germline V gene, CDR1 is KGHSH and CDR2 is LQKENI. Trimming took 6 bases from V and 5 from J, leaving 10 bases between them. The CDR3 loop spans 12 amino acids. CDR3 region: CASSEGTYGYTF. CDR3 DNA: TGTGCCAGCTCGGAGGGCACATATGGCTACACCTTC.

This clonotype has a count of ten or more. V and J are TRBV6-5 and TRBJ2-3, with D unclear. Trimming shortened V by 4 bases and J by 0 bases, and 11 bases separated the two germline ends. Germline V gives CDR1 MNHEY, CDR2 SVGAGI. The CDR3 covers 15 residues. As DNA, the CDR3 is TGTGCCAGCAGTTCCGACTTTGCTAGCACAGATACGCAGTATTTT. This sequence encodes CASSSDFASTDTQYF.

This clonotype was detected ten times or more. CDR3 protein: CASSLGQGNAEQFF. The DNA for the CDR3 is TGTGCCAGCAGTTTAGGACAGGGGAACGCTGAGCAGTTCTTC. The gene calls are TRBV12-3 or TRBV12-4 and TRBJ2-1, with TRBD1 matching over 8 bases. V dropped 1 base and J dropped 9; count of bases not matched to a gene: 5. The CDR3 has 14 amino acids.

This chain links TRBV11-2 with TRBJ2-3, with 7 bases identical to TRBD1. The V gene's germline CDR1 is SGHAT and CDR2 FQNNGV. CDR3 length: 17 residues. The V and J ends lost 0 bases and 5 bases, in that order; junction bases with no gene match: 11. Here the CDR3 reads CASSLDRAGGIRDTQYF. DNA of the CDR3: TGTGCCAGCAGCTTAGATCGCGCAGGGGGAATAAGAGATACGCAGTATTTT.

As concerns this clonotype: A much larger clone differs by one base, so this may be a read error. V and J are TRBV7-2 and TRBJ2-3; no firm D call. Germline V lookup: CDR1 SGHTA, CDR2 FQGNSA. This CDR3 region has 13 residues. The CDR3: CAGSLVARDTQYF. The CDR3 DNA follows: TGTGCCGGCAGCTTAGTAGCTAGAGATACGCAGTATTTT.

The rearrangement joins TRBV10-3 to TRBJ1-2; no definite D call. V gave up 2 bases and J gave up 1 base, with 5 bases separating them. Germline lookup yields CDR1 ENHRY and CDR2 SYGVKD. This CDR3 has 13 residues. CDR3: CAISETVNYGYTF. The CDR3 DNA sequence: TGTGCCATCAGTGAGACGGTTAACTATGGCTACACCTTC.

The V and J genes are TRBV5-4 and TRBJ2-1; TRBD2 agrees at 7 bases. The V gene end was trimmed by 0 bases and the J gene end by 2 bases; junction bases not matched to a gene: 2. Germline CDR1 and CDR2: SGHNT and YYREEE (reference sequence). This CDR3 has 15 residues. CDR3 bases: TGTGCCAGCAGCTTGGATGGGAGGGCCTACAATGAGCAGTTCTTC. This encodes CASSLDGRAYNEQFF.

The rearrangement uses TRBV7-2 and TRBJ1-3; D uncertain. CDR1 is SGHTA, CDR2 FQGNSA, per germline. The CDR3 extends over 15 amino acids. Trimming removed 5 bases from V and 0 bases from J, with 11 bases in between. CDR3 sequence: CASSRGWSSGNTIYF. The CDR3 DNA is TGTGCCAGCAGCCGCGGCTGGAGCTCTGGAAACACCATATATTTT.

This clonotype was found many times. The rearrangement uses TRBV5-1 and TRBJ1-1; D perhaps matches TRBD1 (5 bases). The ends were cut back, 1 base at V and 4 bases at J, with 20 bases in the middle. Germline V lookup: CDR1 SGHRS, CDR2 YFSETQ. This CDR3 has 17 amino acids. The CDR3: CASSLQGVRRRITEAFF. CDR3 DNA: TGCGCCAGCAGCTTGCAAGGGGTCCGACGCCGAATCACTGAAGCTTTCTTT.

This sequence joins TRBV20-1 and TRBJ1-5, with D hard to call. The V and J ends lost 0 bases and 7 bases respectively, with 16 bases between them. There are 15 residues in the CDR3. Germline V gene data show CDR1 as DFQATT and CDR2 as SNEGSKA (reference sequence). The CDR3 sequence is CSARDGYQGSQPQHF. CDR3 bases: TGCAGTGCTAGAGATGGGTACCAAGGGAGCCAGCCCCAGCATTTT.

Ten or more counts support this clonotype. This chain links TRBV6-5 with TRBJ2-3; tentative D call: TRBD1 (6 bases). V shed 0 bases and J shed 3 bases, with 7 bases lying between them. This CDR3 comprises 14 residues. Germline V CDR1 and CDR2: MNHEY, SVGAGI. Written as DNA, the CDR3 is TGTGCCAGCAGTTACTCAGGGGGTACAGATACGCAGTATTTT. Amino acid sequence: CASSYSGGTDTQYF.

This clonotype showed up many times. The J gene is TRBJ2-5, the V gene TRBV4-3; D not certain. The germline V gene has CDR1 LGHNA and CDR2 YSLEER. Trimming removed 6 bases from V and 3 bases from J, with 20 bases in between. CDR3 length: 16 residues. The CDR3 here is CASSPLRAGTEETQYF. The CDR3 region has the DNA TGCGCCAGCAGTCCTCTCCGAGCAGGTACCGAAGAGACCCAGTACTTC.

This clonotype has ten or more counts. The J gene is TRBJ2-2, the V gene TRBV3-1, with D hard to call. The CDR3 runs 12 residues. Trimming removed 1 base at V and 8 bases at J, with 5 bases between. Per the germline V gene, CDR1 is LGHDT and CDR2 is YNNKEL (reference sequence). This CDR3 reads CASSQVAGELFF. CDR3 in DNA: TGTGCCAGCAGCCAAGTTGCGGGGGAGCTGTTTTTT.

This clonotype was detected ten times or more. This chain uses TRBV7-2 with TRBJ2-1; D remains unclear. The V gene's germline CDR1 is SGHTA and CDR2 FQGNSA. V was cut by 4 bases and J by 10 bases, with 8 bases left in between. The CDR3 has 11 amino acids. The CDR3 spells CASSWGLEQFF. The CDR3 region has the DNA TGTGCCAGCAGCTGGGGTTTGGAGCAGTTCTTC.

This clonotype was observed a handful of times. The chain uses TRBV29-1 and TRBJ2-3; the match to TRBD1 covers 7 bases. The length of the CDR3 is 11 residues. V lost 6 bases, J lost 6 bases, and 3 bases stayed unmatched. Per the germline V gene, CDR1 is SQVTM and CDR2 is ANQGSEA. The CDR3 sequence is CSVGTADTQYF. In DNA form, the CDR3 reads TGCAGCGTGGGGACAGCGGATACGCAGTATTTT.

This clonotype was seen at least ten times. The rearrangement uses TRBV2 and TRBJ1-3; possibly TRBD1 for D (6 bases). Per germline, CDR1 SNHLY and CDR2 FYNNEI. V was pared by 8 bases and J by 8 bases, with 16 bases between. The CDR3 spans 13 residues. The CDR3 here is CASLSSGVDTIYF. The CDR3 DNA reads as TGTGCCAGCCTTTCTTCAGGGGTGGACACCATATATTTT. The full variable domain, in which reference TRBV2 and TRBJ1-3 provide the parts outside the CDR3, is EPEVTQTPSHQVTQMGQEVILRCVPISNHLYFYWYRQILGQKVEFLVSFYNNEISEKSEIFDDQFSVERPDGSNFTLKIRSTKLEDSAMYFCASLSSGVDTIYFGEGSWLTVV.

The sample holds a few counts of this clonotype. The CDR3 sequence: CASSFTGTGGGGRAFF. CDR3 in DNA: TGTGCCAGCAGTTTCACCGGGACAGGGGGCGGTGGACGGGCTTTCTTT. The chain combines TRBV12-3 or TRBV12-4 with TRBJ1-1; TRBD1 agrees at 12 bases. With V trimmed by 3 bases and J by 11 bases, 13 bases remained unmatched. This CDR3 is 16 amino acids long.

This clonotype was counted a few times. CDR3 region: CASSETTAGASYEQYF. CDR3 in DNA: TGCGCCAGCAGTGAGACCACAGCGGGTGCCTCCTACGAGCAGTACTTC. This chain links TRBV10-1 with TRBJ2-7; D is perhaps TRBD2 (6 bases). The CDR3 sequence is 16 residues long. From germline, CDR1 is WNHNN and CDR2 SYGVQD (reference sequence). V lost 2 bases, J lost 0 bases, and 14 bases lay in between.

The sample holds one count of this clonotype. This may arise from a read error, as a much more abundant clone is one base away. The rearrangement joins TRBV7-9 to TRBJ2-7; 7 nucleotides agree with TRBD2. Losses at the gene ends were 5 bases for V and 7 bases for J; bases not matched to a gene: 20. The CDR3 spans 17 residues. Germline V CDR1 and CDR2: SEHNR, FQNEAQ (reference sequence). The CDR3: CASSAWTSFPPIREQYF. The CDR3 DNA reads as TGTGCCAGCAGCGCCTGGACTAGTTTTCCCCCCATAAGGGAGCAGTACTTC.